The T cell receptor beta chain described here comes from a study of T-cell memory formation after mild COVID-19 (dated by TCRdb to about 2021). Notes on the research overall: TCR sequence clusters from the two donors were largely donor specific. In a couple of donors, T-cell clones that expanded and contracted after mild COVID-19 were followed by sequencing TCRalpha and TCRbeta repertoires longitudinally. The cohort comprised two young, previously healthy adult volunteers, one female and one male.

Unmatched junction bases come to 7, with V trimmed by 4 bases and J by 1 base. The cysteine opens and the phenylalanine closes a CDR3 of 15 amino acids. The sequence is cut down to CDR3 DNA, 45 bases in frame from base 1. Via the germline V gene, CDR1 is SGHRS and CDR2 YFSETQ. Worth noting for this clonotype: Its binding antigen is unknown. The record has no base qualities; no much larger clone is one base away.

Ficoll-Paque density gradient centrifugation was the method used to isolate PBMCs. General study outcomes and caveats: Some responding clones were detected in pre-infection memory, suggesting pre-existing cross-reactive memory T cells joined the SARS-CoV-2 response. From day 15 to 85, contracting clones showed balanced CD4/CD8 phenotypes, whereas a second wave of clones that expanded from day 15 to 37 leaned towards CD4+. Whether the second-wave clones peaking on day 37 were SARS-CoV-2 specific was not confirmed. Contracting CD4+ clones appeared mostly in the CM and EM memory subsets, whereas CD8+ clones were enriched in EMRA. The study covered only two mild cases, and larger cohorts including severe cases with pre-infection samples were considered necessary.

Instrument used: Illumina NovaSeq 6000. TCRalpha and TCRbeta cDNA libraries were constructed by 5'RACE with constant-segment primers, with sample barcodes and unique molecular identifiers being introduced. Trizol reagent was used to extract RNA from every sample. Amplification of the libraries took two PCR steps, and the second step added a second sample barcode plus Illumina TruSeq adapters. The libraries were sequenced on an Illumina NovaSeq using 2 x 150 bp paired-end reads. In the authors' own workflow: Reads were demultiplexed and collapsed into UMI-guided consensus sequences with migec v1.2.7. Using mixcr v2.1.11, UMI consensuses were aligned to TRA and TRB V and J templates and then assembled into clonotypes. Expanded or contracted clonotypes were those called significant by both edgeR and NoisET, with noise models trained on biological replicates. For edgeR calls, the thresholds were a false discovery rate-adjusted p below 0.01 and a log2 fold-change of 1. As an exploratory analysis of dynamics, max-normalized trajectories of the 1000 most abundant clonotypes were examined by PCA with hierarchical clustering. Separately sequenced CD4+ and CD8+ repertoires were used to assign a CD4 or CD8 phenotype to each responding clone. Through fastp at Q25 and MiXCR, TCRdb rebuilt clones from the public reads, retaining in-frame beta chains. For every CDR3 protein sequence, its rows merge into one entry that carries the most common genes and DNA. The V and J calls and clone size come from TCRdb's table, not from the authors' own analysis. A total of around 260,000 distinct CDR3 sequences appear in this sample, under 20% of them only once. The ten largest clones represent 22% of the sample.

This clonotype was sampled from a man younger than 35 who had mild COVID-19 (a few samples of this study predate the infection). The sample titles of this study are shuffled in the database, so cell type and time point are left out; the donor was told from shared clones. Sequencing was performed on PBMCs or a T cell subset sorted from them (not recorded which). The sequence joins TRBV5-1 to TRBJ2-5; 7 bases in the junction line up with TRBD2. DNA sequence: TGCGCCAGCAGCCCGGAGCGGGGAATCCAAGAGACCCAGTACTTC. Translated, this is CASSPERGIQETQYF.